This TCR beta chain appears in the sequencing data of a study of blood T cell repertoires in COVID-19. Overall study: From the United States, Italy and Spain came samples of acute and convalescent COVID-19. T cells, B-cell-depleted T cells, or PBMCs supplied cDNA or gDNA.

Per the study methods: Reference gene primer amplification in the assay estimated nucleated cell counts. Profiled with immunoSEQ multiplex PCR; TCRdb holds only in-frame clones, not every one. V, J and clone size were drawn from that table, and D and trimming were deduced from the DNA. In the table there are approximately 300,000 clones, over 75% of which are singletons. Trimming pared 3 bases from V and 5 bases from J, leaving 11 bases between. The CDR3 runs 14 residues. The germline gives CDR1 MNHEY, CDR2 SMNVEV (reference sequence). This TCR was sampled from a man aged 45 to 65 with active or convalescent COVID-19. The sample comprised peripheral blood. The V call is TRBV27, the J call TRBJ1-5; D possibly corresponds to TRBD1 (6 bases). In nucleotides, the CDR3 is TGTGCCAGCAGTTTGGTAGGGGGTCATCAGCCCCAGCATTTT. Translated, it gives CASSLVGGHQPQHF.